A single sample is the source of the 13 T cell receptor beta chains below, sequenced in a study of T-cell reconstitution after alpha-beta-depleted transplantation in children. It was with unique molecular identifiers that the TCRbeta library was prepared. TCRdb reprocessed the PCR reads via MiXCR and lists one record per CDR3 protein. Of some 300,000 distinct CDR3 sequences in the sample, about 9.3% were seen once. The starting material was PBMCs from the stem cell graft donor, obtained from the stem cell graft. The receptor set was obtained from a human donor who donated a stem cell graft to a child with acute lymphoblastic leukemia.

This sequence joins TRBV4-1 and TRBJ2-1, with 8 positions matching TRBD2. The CDR3 sequence is 14 residues long. Germline V gene lookup returns CDR1 MGHRA and CDR2 YSYEKL. J gave up 8 bases and V 5 bases, and 8 bases lay outside the gene matches. For the CDR3, the DNA is TGCGCCAGCAGCGCACCCGGGGGGGTTTATGAGCAGTTCTTC. Translating gives CASSAPGGVYEQFF.

This clonotype was found a few times. This chain connects TRBV6-1 to TRBJ2-6; 8 bases fit TRBD1. After removal of 4 bases from V and 4 bases from J, the junction contained 6 bases not matched to a gene. There are 16 residues in the CDR3. Looked up from germline, CDR1 is MNHNS and CDR2 is SASEGT. The CDR3 sequence: CASSAGTGGGANVLTF. The CDR3 nucleotides read TGTGCCAGCAGTGCCGGGACAGGTGGAGGGGCCAACGTCCTGACTTTC.

This clonotype has more than one count but fewer than ten. The V gene is TRBV29-1, the J gene TRBJ2-1; 8 bases are a match to TRBD1. The V gene end was trimmed by 2 bases and the J gene end by 7 bases; junction bases not matched to a gene: 4. CDR1 and CDR2 from the germline V gene are SQVTM and ANQGSEA. The length of the CDR3 is 13 residues. The CDR3 reads CSVERRTGNEQFF. The CDR3 nucleotides read TGCAGCGTTGAAAGAAGGACAGGGAATGAGCAGTTCTTC.

DNA of the CDR3: TGTGCCAGCAGCTTGACTCCCCAGGGAGTGAACACTGAAGCTTTCTTT. Amino acid sequence: CASSLTPQGVNTEAFF. The rearrangement joins TRBV5-6 to TRBJ1-1, with a weak D call TRBD1 (5 bases). Germline V gives CDR1 SGHDT, CDR2 YYEEEE. The length of the CDR3 is 16 residues. Trimming pared 1 base from V and 0 bases from J, leaving 13 bases between.

This clonotype has only a few counts. The CDR3 bases are TGCAGCGTTCAACAGGGACCGACCGGGGAGCTGTTTTTT. Translation gives CSVQQGPTGELFF. J is TRBJ2-2 and V is TRBV29-1, with D maybe TRBD1 (6 bases). Per germline, CDR1 SQVTM and CDR2 ANQGSEA. Trimming left V 5 bases short and J 5 bases short, with 12 bases between. The CDR3 is 13 residues long.

The V call is TRBV7-9, the J call TRBJ2-3; D gene uncertain. V was cut by 11 bases and J by 0 bases, with 24 bases left in between. This CDR3 comprises 17 residues. Germline CDR1 SEHNR, CDR2 FQNEAQ (reference sequence). CDR3 sequence: CAPPNSVGPSSTDTQYF. The DNA of the CDR3 is TGTGCCCCCCCAAATTCCGTAGGACCCTCTAGCACAGATACGCAGTATTTT.

This clonotype was counted between two and nine times. The chain is built from TRBV7-9 and TRBJ2-7; D call uncertain. The CDR3 is made up of 14 amino acids. Trimming stripped 1 base from V and 4 bases from J, with 11 bases between. Germline CDR1 and CDR2: SEHNR and FQNEAQ (reference sequence). This CDR3 is CASSLVTSPYEQYF. CDR3 in DNA: TGTGCCAGCAGCTTAGTCACCAGCCCGTACGAGCAGTACTTC. The full variable domain, completed using reference TRBV7-9 and TRBJ2-7, is DTGVSQNPRHKITKRGQNVTFRCDPISEHNRLYWYRQTLGQGPEFLTYFQNEAQLEKSRLLSDRFSAERPKGSFSTLEIQRTEQGDSAMYLCASSLVTSPYEQYFGPGTRLTVT.

This clonotype was seen only a few times. The chain carries TRBV11-2 and TRBJ1-5; TRBD1 agrees at 11 bases. The CDR3 runs to 19 residues. CDR1 is SGHAT and CDR2 is FQNNGV in the germline V gene. V shed 0 bases, J shed 4 bases, and the junction held 11 bases outside the gene matches. This chain's CDR3 is CASSLDNSVGTGGNQPQHF. The CDR3, as DNA: TGTGCCAGCAGCTTAGATAATTCGGTCGGGACAGGGGGGAATCAGCCCCAGCATTTT.

V is TRBV5-4 and J is TRBJ2-2; D unclear. CDR1 and CDR2 from the germline V gene are SGHNT and YYREEE (reference sequence). Trimming took off 4 bases at V and 2 bases at J, with 15 bases between the two ends. This CDR3 spans 16 amino acids. The DNA for the CDR3 is TGTGCCAGCAGCCCATCCGGCAGACGTAACACCGGGGAGCTGTTTTTT. It codes for CASSPSGRRNTGELFF.

This clonotype was observed many times. V usage is TRBV15 and J usage is TRBJ2-1; 10 nucleotides match TRBD2. Germline CDR1 and CDR2: LNHNV and YYDKDF (reference sequence). The CDR3 consists of 13 residues. The V segment lost 3 bases and the J segment 9 bases; nucleotides outside the gene matches: 2. The CDR3, as DNA: TGTGCCACCAGCAGTCGACTAGCGGGTGAGCAGTTCTTC. As protein: CATSSRLAGEQFF.

This clonotype was counted a few times. The V and J genes are TRBV5-6 and TRBJ1-1; D call uncertain. Germline lookup yields CDR1 SGHDT and CDR2 YYEEEE. CDR3 size: 15 residues. The V gene lost 2 bases and the J gene lost 4 bases, with 15 bases spanning the gap. The CDR3 loop reads CASSFGVGPGTEAFF. CDR3 nucleotides: TGTGCCAGCAGCTTTGGGGTCGGCCCGGGCACTGAAGCTTTCTTT.

The chain employs TRBV3-1 and TRBJ2-1; possible D gene TRBD1, 5 bases. The CDR3 spans 12 residues. V lost 1 base and J 9 bases, leaving 7 bases between the germline ends. The V gene's germline CDR1 is LGHDT and CDR2 YNNKEL (reference sequence). The chain's CDR3 is CASSQVRAEQFF. The CDR3 DNA reads as TGTGCCAGCAGCCAAGTCAGGGCTGAGCAGTTCTTC.

There are a few counts of this clonotype. The rearrangement links TRBV27 to TRBJ2-7; D call uncertain. Germline CDR1 is MNHEY and CDR2 is SMNVEV (reference sequence). This CDR3 region has 12 residues. V dropped 4 bases and J dropped 2 bases, with 6 bases sitting between them. This chain's CDR3 is CASSSRPYEQYF. CDR3 DNA: TGTGCCAGCAGTTCAAGGCCCTACGAGCAGTACTTC.